One and the same sample provided the 28 T cell receptor beta chains below, sequenced in a study of T cell responses to AZD1222 COVID-19 vaccine. Some clones are missing from TCRdb's copy, which holds only in-frame ones; the method was immunoSEQ multiplex PCR. Altogether approximately 150,000 clones are present, 89% being singletons, with the ten largest covering 2.5% to 3%. The sequenced sample was peripheral blood, obtained on day 0 of AZD1222 vaccination. The receptor source for this set is an adult in good health.

This chain joins TRBV29-1 and TRBJ2-7; D may correspond to TRBD1 or TRBD2 (5 bases each). Deletions cut 3 bases from V and 3 bases from J, with 15 bases between. The CDR3 consists of 14 residues. Germline V CDR1 and CDR2: SQVTM, ANQGSEA. The CDR3 coding sequence is TGCAGCGTTGAGACCGGGACGGGCCACTACGAGCAGTACTTC. This encodes CSVETGTGHYEQYF.

This sequence joins TRBV6-5 and TRBJ2-7; TRBD1 matches 11 bases. Germline V gene lookup returns CDR1 MNHEY and CDR2 SVGAGI. The length of the CDR3 is 15 residues. Trimming at V came to 6 bases and at J to 3 bases, leaving 7 bases not matched to a gene. The CDR3 spells CASRKDRGRYYEQYF. The CDR3 DNA sequence: TGTGCCAGCAGAAAGGACAGGGGGCGTTACTACGAGCAGTACTTC.

The chain joins TRBV5-1 to TRBJ1-2, with D perhaps TRBD1 (6 bases). Deletions cut 10 bases from V and 4 bases from J, with 26 bases between. CDR1 and CDR2 (germline): SGHRS, YFSETQ. This CDR3 spans 16 amino acids. The CDR3 loop reads CASWGGGSGVVYGYTF. The DNA of the CDR3 is TGCGCCTCCTGGGGAGGGGGATCCGGAGTAGTCTATGGCTACACCTTC.

The chain is built from TRBV28 and TRBJ1-3; possible D gene TRBD1, 5 bases. The germline gives CDR1 MDHEN, CDR2 SYDVKM. V was shortened by 3 bases and J by 0 bases, with 9 bases between the two germline ends. This CDR3 is 15 amino acids long. The CDR3 nucleotides read TGTGCCAGCAGTTTCGGGGGATACTCTGGAAACACCATATATTTT. Its translation is CASSFGGYSGNTIYF.

This clone was seen only once. The rearrangement links TRBV18 to TRBJ2-7; D perhaps matches TRBD2 (6 bases). V dropped 4 bases and J dropped 4 bases, with 17 bases sitting between them. The CDR3 sequence is 15 residues long. The germline V gene encodes CDR1 KGHSH and CDR2 LQKENI. CDR3 sequence (DNA): TGTGCCAGCTCACTTCGGACCCTGGAGGGTTACGAGCAGTACTTC. Translating it yields CASSLRTLEGYEQYF. Full variable domain (outside the CDR3, taken from reference TRBV18 and TRBJ2-7): NAGVMQNPRHLVRRRGQEARLRCSPMKGHSHVYWYRQLPEEGLKFMVYLQKENIIDESGMPKERFSAEFPKEGPSILRIQQVVRGDSAAYFCASSLRTLEGYEQYFGPGTRLTVT.

The chain is built from TRBV9 and TRBJ1-1; 8 positions match TRBD1. Germline trimming cut 3 bases from V and 6 bases from J; bases unmatched to any gene: 10. Germline loops: CDR1 SGDLS, CDR2 YYNGEE. This CDR3 has 15 residues. The CDR3 is CASSERTGPLPEAFF. In DNA form, the CDR3 reads TGTGCCAGCAGCGAAAGGACAGGGCCCCTTCCTGAAGCTTTCTTT.

J is TRBJ2-5 and V is TRBV27; D ambiguous. Germline-derived CDR1 and CDR2 are MNHEY and SMNVEV (reference sequence). CDR3 size: 14 residues. The V and J ends lost 0 bases and 4 bases respectively, with 9 bases between them. CDR3 sequence (DNA): TGTGCCAGCAGTTTATCGAAACGAGGAGAGACCCAGTACTTC. Translating it yields CASSLSKRGETQYF.

This chain uses TRBV2 with TRBJ1-1, with a tentative D call TRBD1 (5 bases). V was pared by 5 bases and J by 5 bases, with 15 bases between. From germline, CDR1 is SNHLY and CDR2 FYNNEI. The CDR3 runs 14 residues. The CDR3 loop is CASSPDTFGTEAFF. In DNA, the CDR3 is TGTGCCAGCAGTCCGGACACCTTTGGGACTGAAGCTTTCTTT.

The chain recombines TRBV6-6 with TRBJ2-7; 7 positions agree with TRBD1. V lost 4 bases, J lost 7 bases, and 10 bases stayed unmatched. The CDR3 consists of 14 residues. Germline loops: CDR1 MNHNY, CDR2 SVGAGI (reference sequence). The CDR3 reads CASSFLQGTSEQYF. CDR3 sequence (DNA): TGTGCCAGCAGTTTCCTACAGGGGACCTCTGAGCAGTACTTC.

The chain recombines TRBV24-1 with TRBJ2-3; no clear D. Trimming pared 4 bases from V and 10 bases from J, leaving 14 bases between. Germline lookup yields CDR1 KGHDR and CDR2 SFDVKD. The CDR3 loop spans 13 amino acids. CDR3 DNA: TGTGCCACCAGTGACTCAGTGGGGTCAGCGCAGTATTTT. It specifies CATSDSVGSAQYF.

V gene TRBV18 combines with J gene TRBJ2-1; TRBD1 agrees at 8 bases. V was pared by 2 bases and J by 4 bases, with 7 bases of the junction left unmatched. The germline V gene encodes CDR1 KGHSH and CDR2 LQKENI. The CDR3 length is 16 residues. DNA of the CDR3: TGTGCCAGCTCACCATTGGACAGGGTGGGATACAATGAGCAGTTCTTC. Translated: CASSPLDRVGYNEQFF.

This rearrangement joins TRBV28 to TRBJ1-5; possible D gene TRBD1, 6 bases. Germline V CDR1 and CDR2: MDHEN, SYDVKM. CDR3 size: 14 residues. Trimming removed 10 bases at V and 0 bases at J, with 13 bases between. The CDR3 reads CATLTGYSNQPQHF. Here the CDR3 DNA reads TGTGCCACCTTGACAGGATATAGCAATCAGCCCCAGCATTTT. Combining the CDR3 with reference TRBV28 and TRBJ1-5 gives the whole variable domain DVKVTQSSRYLVKRTGEKVFLECVQDMDHENMFWYRQDPGLGLRLIYFSYDVKMKEKGDIPEGYSVSREKKERFSLILESASTNQTSMYLCATLTGYSNQPQHFGDGTRLSIL.

This chain connects TRBV28 to TRBJ2-4; 7 bases line up with TRBD1. The junction had 7 bases not matched to a gene; V was cut back by 5 bases and J by 0 bases. The length of the CDR3 is 16 residues. CDR1 is MDHEN and CDR2 is SYDVKM in the germline V gene. In DNA, the CDR3 is TGTGCCAGCAGTGCTCCGGGACAGATAGCCAAAAACATTCAGTACTTC. Translation gives CASSAPGQIAKNIQYF.

This sequence joins TRBV27 and TRBJ1-6; a possible D gene is TRBD1 (5 bases). The CDR3 is 16 residues long. V lost 6 bases and J 5 bases, leaving 17 bases between the germline ends. In germline, CDR1 is MNHEY, CDR2 SMNVEV (reference sequence). The CDR3 spells CASRDGAGRHNSPLHF. The CDR3 DNA reads TGTGCCAGCAGGGACGGTGCGGGACGCCATAATTCACCCCTCCACTTT.

The chain is built from TRBV6-2 or TRBV6-3 and TRBJ1-5, with TRBD1 matching 7 bases. The CDR3 extends over 15 amino acids. V trimming: 4 bases; J trimming: 4 bases; junction bases outside the gene matches: 7. Germline V gene sequence: CDR1 MNHEY, CDR2 SVGEGT. This chain's CDR3 is CASSWQPTGNQPQHF. The CDR3 DNA follows: TGTGCCAGCAGTTGGCAACCGACAGGGAATCAGCCCCAGCATTTT.

The rearrangement links TRBV9 to TRBJ2-1, with TRBD1 matching 9 bases. V lost 4 bases and J lost 0; bases outside the gene matches: 8. This CDR3 comprises 17 residues. Germline CDR1 SGDLS, CDR2 YYNGEE. Here the CDR3 reads CASSRTTGGSSYNEQFF. CDR3 DNA: TGTGCCAGCAGCCGTACGACAGGGGGGAGCTCCTACAATGAGCAGTTCTTC.

The chain recombines TRBV6-5 with TRBJ1-5; tentative D call: TRBD1 (6 bases). CDR1 and CDR2 (germline): MNHEY, SVGAGI. Trimming removed 6 bases from V and 1 base from J, with 13 bases in between. The CDR3 extends over 15 amino acids. CDR3 residues: CASRSNRASNQPQHF. DNA for the CDR3: TGTGCCAGCAGATCGAACAGGGCGAGCAATCAGCCCCAGCATTTT.

The V gene is TRBV9, the J gene TRBJ1-6, with 7 bases that match TRBD1. CDR1 is SGDLS and CDR2 is YYNGEE in the germline V gene. The CDR3 covers 15 residues. After removal of 4 bases from V and 8 bases from J, the junction contained 9 bases not matched to a gene. The CDR3 region has the DNA TGTGCCAGCAGCCCCAAAGGCAGGGGGTATTCACCCCTCCACTTT. The encoded protein is CASSPKGRGYSPLHF.

The V and J genes are TRBV28 and TRBJ1-1; D is undetermined. Looked up from germline, CDR1 is MDHEN and CDR2 is SYDVKM. The CDR3 has 15 residues. With 6 bases removed from V and 2 bases from J, the gap between germline ends came to 16 bases. The CDR3 bases are TGTGCCAGCAGCTCCCCCCCGCGGCTTAACACTGAAGCTTTCTTT. Translation: CASSSPPRLNTEAFF.

This clone turned up a few times. V and J are TRBV5-1 and TRBJ1-1; D perhaps matches TRBD1 (5 bases). V shed 1 base and J shed 4 bases, with 11 bases lying between them. The CDR3 runs to 14 residues. Germline lookup yields CDR1 SGHRS and CDR2 YFSETQ. The CDR3 DNA sequence: TGCGCCAGCAGCTTGACCTTGGGGGGCACTGAAGCTTTCTTT. Protein product: CASSLTLGGTEAFF.

The gene calls are TRBV10-2 and TRBJ2-5, with D maybe TRBD2 (6 bases). The V gene's germline CDR1 is WSHSY and CDR2 SAAADI. The CDR3 totals 12 residues. V shed 11 bases and J shed 5 bases, with 15 bases lying between them. CDR3: CACGVDVETQYF. The DNA for the CDR3 is TGCGCCTGCGGGGTGGACGTGGAGACCCAGTACTTC.

The gene calls are TRBV28 and TRBJ1-4, with TRBD1 identical over 9 bases. The CDR3 extends over 17 amino acids. V lost 9 bases to trimming and J lost 0 bases; unmatched junction nucleotides: 11. Germline V gives CDR1 MDHEN, CDR2 SYDVKM. The CDR3 is CASKDRGKGATNEKLFF. For the CDR3, the DNA is TGTGCCAGTAAGGACAGGGGTAAGGGAGCAACTAATGAAAAACTGTTTTTT.

The rearrangement links TRBV3-1 (or the pseudogene TRBV3-2) to TRBJ2-1; D possibly corresponds to TRBD2 (6 bases). Per the germline V gene, CDR1 is LGHDT and CDR2 is YNNKEL (reference sequence). The CDR3 sequence is 15 residues long. V gave up 5 bases and J gave up 4 bases, with 15 bases separating them. The CDR3 here is CASSFGGSGYNEQFF. The DNA for the CDR3 is TGTGCCAGCAGCTTCGGGGGATCCGGTTACAATGAGCAGTTCTTC.

This chain joins TRBV19 and TRBJ1-2, with D possibly being TRBD1 (5 bases). The CDR3 sequence is 13 residues long. Germline values: CDR1 LNHDA, CDR2 SQIVND (reference sequence). Trimming took off 8 bases at V and 3 bases at J, with 13 bases between the two ends. The CDR3 spells CASAEPGYYGYTF. CDR3 in DNA: TGTGCCAGTGCTGAACCAGGGTACTATGGCTACACCTTC.

This chain uses TRBV5-5 with TRBJ2-7; no definite D call. The CDR3 sequence is 12 residues long. CDR1 and CDR2 (germline): SGHKS, YYEKEE (reference sequence). Trimming removed 0 bases at V and 3 bases at J, with 4 bases between. The CDR3 coding sequence is TGTGCCAGCAGCTTGGCTGACTACGAGCAGTACTTC. It specifies CASSLADYEQYF. Filled out from reference TRBV5-5 and TRBJ2-7, the complete variable domain reads DAGVTQSPTHLIKTRGQQVTLRCSPISGHKSVSWYQQVLGQGPQFIFQYYEKEERGRGNFPDRFSARQFPNYSSELNVNALLLGDSALYLCASSLADYEQYFGPGTRLTVT.

In DNA form, the CDR3 reads TGTGCCAGCTCACAACGGGGGTATGGCTACACCTTC. This sequence encodes CASSQRGYGYTF. The chain recombines TRBV18 with TRBJ1-2, with D possibly TRBD1 on 5 matching bases. Trimming left V 4 bases short and J 5 bases short, with 8 bases between. Germline V gene sequence: CDR1 KGHSH, CDR2 LQKENI. There are 12 residues in the CDR3.

The chain combines TRBV4-3 with TRBJ2-1; D is perhaps TRBD2 (6 bases). V was cut by 4 bases and J by 12 bases, with 19 bases left in between. CDR3 length: 14 residues. Germline assignment: CDR1 LGHNA and CDR2 YSLEER. CDR3 nucleotides: TGCGCCAGCAGCCGGGACTTCCCCCGGGGATGGCAGTTCTTC. Its protein is CASSRDFPRGWQFF.

In this sample, this clone turned up a few times. The rearrangement uses TRBV7-9 and TRBJ2-7, with D maybe TRBD1 (5 bases). Per germline, CDR1 SEHNR and CDR2 FQNEAQ (reference sequence). The CDR3 contains 13 residues. Trimming removed 0 bases from V and 6 bases from J, with 9 bases in between. CDR3 in DNA: TGTGCCAGCAGCTTAGCGCCAGGGTCCGAGCAGTACTTC. Translating gives CASSLAPGSEQYF.